The entry below gives a single TCR beta chain sequence along with its context. The data originate from a study of blood T cell repertoires in COVID-19. Study-level information: From T cells, B-cell-depleted T cells, or PBMCs came the material, which was cDNA or gDNA.

Original processing methods: Estimation of nucleated cell counts was performed using reference gene primer amplification. Repertoires were generated with immunoSEQ multiplex PCR, while TCRdb's copy carries only in-frame clones and drops some. V and J calls and clone size follow that table, whereas D and trimming were derived from the DNA. The data hold about 160,000 clones, with 85% to 95% observed a single time. With V trimmed by 5 bases and J by 8 bases, 8 bases remained unmatched. The germline V gene encodes CDR1 SGHAT and CDR2 FQNNGV. The CDR3 length is 14 residues. The chain joins TRBV11-2 to TRBJ2-1; 8 nucleotides match TRBD2. This receptor was identified in a woman aged 45-59 years with acute or convalescent COVID-19. The sequencing input was peripheral blood. The CDR3 nucleotides are TGTGCCAGCAGCCTCGGGACTAGTTTCTATGAGCAGTTCTTC. Protein product: CASSLGTSFYEQFF.